This record concerns one T cell receptor beta chain sequence. The CDR3 consists of 14 residues. With V trimmed by 4 bases and J by 5 bases, 5 bases remained unmatched. Per germline, CDR1 MDHEN and CDR2 SYDVKM. The data are from a study of blood T cell repertoires in COVID-19. Study at large: The United States, Italy and Spain supplied acute and convalescent COVID-19 samples. Sources were T cells, B-cell-depleted T cells, or PBMCs; the material itself was cDNA or gDNA.

In the source study's methods: The assay estimated nucleated cells by amplifying reference gene primers. Here immunoSEQ multiplex PCR was the method, and the copy in TCRdb shows in-frame clones only, minus some. The D gene and trimming were derived from the DNA, and the V and J assignments and clone size from that table. The sample holds roughly 70,000 clones, 90% to 95% seen once. Input material: peripheral blood. The rearrangement joins TRBV28 to TRBJ1-2; 9 bases fit TRBD1. The TCR originated in a man aged 50-60 years with COVID-19, enrolled during active disease. The CDR3 sequence is CASSSPGQGYGYTF. As DNA, the CDR3 is TGTGCCAGCAGTTCCCCGGGACAGGGATATGGCTACACCTTC.